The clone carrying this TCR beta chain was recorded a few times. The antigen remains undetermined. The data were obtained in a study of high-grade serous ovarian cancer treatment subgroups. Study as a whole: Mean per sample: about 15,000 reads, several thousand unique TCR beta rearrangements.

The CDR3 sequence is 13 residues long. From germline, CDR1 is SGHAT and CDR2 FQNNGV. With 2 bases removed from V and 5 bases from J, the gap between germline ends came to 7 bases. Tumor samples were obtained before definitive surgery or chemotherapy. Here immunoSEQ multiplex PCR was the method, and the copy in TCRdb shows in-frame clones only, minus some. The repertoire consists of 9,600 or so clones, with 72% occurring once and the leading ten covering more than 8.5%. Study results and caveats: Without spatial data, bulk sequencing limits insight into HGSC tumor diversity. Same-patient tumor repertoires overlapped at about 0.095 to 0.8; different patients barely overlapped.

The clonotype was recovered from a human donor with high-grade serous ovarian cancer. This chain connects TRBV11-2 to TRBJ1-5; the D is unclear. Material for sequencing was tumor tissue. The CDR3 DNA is TGTGCCAGCAGCTTAAGTGATGATCAGCCCCAGCATTTT. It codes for CASSLSDDQPQHF. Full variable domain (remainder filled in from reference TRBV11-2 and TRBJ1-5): EAGVAQSPRYKIIEKRQSVAFWCNPISGHATLYWYQQILGQGPKLLIQFQNNGVVDDSQLPKDRFSAERLKGVDSTLKIQPAKLEDSAVYLCASSLSDDQPQHFGDGTRLSIL.